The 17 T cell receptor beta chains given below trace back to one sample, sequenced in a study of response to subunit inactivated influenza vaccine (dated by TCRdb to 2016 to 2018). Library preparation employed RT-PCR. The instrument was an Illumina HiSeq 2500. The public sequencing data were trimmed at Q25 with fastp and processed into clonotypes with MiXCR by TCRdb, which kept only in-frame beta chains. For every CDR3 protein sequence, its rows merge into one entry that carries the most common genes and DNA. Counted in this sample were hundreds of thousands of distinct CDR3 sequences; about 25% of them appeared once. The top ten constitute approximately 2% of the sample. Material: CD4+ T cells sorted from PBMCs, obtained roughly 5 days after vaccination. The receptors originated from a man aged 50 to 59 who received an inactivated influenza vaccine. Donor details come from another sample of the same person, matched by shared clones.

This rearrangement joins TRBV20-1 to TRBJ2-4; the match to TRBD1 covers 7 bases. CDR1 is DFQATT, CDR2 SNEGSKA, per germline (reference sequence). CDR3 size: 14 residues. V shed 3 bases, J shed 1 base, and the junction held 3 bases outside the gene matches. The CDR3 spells CSARYRGAKNIQYF. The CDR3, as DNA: TGCAGTGCTAGGTACAGGGGTGCCAAAAACATTCAGTACTTC.

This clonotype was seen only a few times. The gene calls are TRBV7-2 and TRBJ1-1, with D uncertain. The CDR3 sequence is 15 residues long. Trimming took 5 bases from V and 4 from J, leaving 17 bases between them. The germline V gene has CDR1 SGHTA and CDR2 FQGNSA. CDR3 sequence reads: CASSPRANRGTEAFF. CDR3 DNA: TGTGCCAGCAGCCCCAGAGCGAACCGGGGCACTGAAGCTTTCTTT.

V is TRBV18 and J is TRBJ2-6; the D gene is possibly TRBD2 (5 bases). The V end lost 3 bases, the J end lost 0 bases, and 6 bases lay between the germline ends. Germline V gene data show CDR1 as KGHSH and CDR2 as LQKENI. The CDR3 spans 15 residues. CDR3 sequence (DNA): TGTGCCAGCTCACCCGGGGTCTCTGGGGCCAACGTCCTGACTTTC. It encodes CASSPGVSGANVLTF.

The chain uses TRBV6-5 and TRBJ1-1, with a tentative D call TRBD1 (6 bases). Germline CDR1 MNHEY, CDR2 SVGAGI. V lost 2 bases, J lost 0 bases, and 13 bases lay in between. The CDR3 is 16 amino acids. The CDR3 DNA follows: TGTGCCAGCAGTTACCCCGGACAGAACATGAACACTGAAGCTTTCTTT. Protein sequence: CASSYPGQNMNTEAFF.

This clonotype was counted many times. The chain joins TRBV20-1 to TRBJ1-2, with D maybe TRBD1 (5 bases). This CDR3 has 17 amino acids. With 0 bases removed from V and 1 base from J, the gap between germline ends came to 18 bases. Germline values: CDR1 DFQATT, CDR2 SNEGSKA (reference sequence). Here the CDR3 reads CSARDPPRESINYGYTF. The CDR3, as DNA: TGCAGTGCTAGAGATCCCCCCAGGGAATCCATTAACTATGGCTACACCTTC.

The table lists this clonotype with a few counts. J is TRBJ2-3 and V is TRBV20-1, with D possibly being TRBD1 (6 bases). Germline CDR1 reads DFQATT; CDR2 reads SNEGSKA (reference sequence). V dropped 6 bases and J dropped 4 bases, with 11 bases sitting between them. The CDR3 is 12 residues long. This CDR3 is CSAVQGSDTQYF. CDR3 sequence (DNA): TGCAGTGCGGTACAGGGTTCAGATACGCAGTATTTT.

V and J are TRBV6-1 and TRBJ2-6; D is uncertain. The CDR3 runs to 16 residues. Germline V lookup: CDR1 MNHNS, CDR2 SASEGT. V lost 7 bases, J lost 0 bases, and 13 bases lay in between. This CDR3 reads CASISIQVSGANVLTF. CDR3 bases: TGTGCCAGCATCTCTATCCAGGTCTCTGGGGCCAACGTCCTGACTTTC.

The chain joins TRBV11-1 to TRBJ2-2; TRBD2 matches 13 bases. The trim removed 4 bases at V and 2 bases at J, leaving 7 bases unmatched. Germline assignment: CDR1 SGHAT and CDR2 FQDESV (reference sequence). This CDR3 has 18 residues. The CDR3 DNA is TGTGCCAGCAGCTACCGACTAGCGGGGGGCTCAAACACCGGGGAGCTGTTTTTT. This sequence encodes CASSYRLAGGSNTGELFF.

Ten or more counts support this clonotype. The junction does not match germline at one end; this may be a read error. The CDR3 DNA sequence: TGCGCCAGCAGCAAGGGACTAGCGGGTTACAATGAGCAGTTCTTC. It specifies CASSKGLAGYNEQFF. This chain connects TRBV27 to TRBJ2-1; TRBD2 matches at 12 bases. Germline-derived CDR1 and CDR2 are MNHEY and SMNVEV (reference sequence). The CDR3 covers 15 residues.

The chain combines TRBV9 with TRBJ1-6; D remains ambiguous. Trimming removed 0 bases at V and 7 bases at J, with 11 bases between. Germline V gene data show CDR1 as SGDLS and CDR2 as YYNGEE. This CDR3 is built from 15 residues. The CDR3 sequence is CASSVGGAGNSPLHF. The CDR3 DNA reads TGTGCCAGCAGCGTAGGCGGTGCAGGAAATTCACCCCTCCACTTT.

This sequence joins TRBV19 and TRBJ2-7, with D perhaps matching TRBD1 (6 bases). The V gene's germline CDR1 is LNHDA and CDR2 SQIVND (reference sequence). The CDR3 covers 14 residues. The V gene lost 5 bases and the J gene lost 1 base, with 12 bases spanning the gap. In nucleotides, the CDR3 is TGTGCCAGTAGTCAACTGGACAGATCCTACGAGCAGTACTTC. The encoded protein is CASSQLDRSYEQYF. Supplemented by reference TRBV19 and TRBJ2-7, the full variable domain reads DGGITQSPKYLFRKEGQNVTLSCEQNLNHDAMYWYRQDPGQGLRLIYYSQIVNDFQKGDIAEGYSVSREKKESFPLTVTSAQKNPTAFYLCASSQLDRSYEQYFGPGTRLTVT.

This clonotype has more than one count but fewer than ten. CDR3 sequence: CAWNMGHEQYF. CDR3 in DNA: TGTGCCTGGAATATGGGCCACGAGCAGTACTTC. The chain recombines TRBV30 with TRBJ2-7; no clear D gene. V lost 4 bases to trimming and J lost 5 bases, with 9 bases between them. The CDR3 spans 11 residues. Germline lookup yields CDR1 GTSNPN and CDR2 SVGIG (reference sequence).

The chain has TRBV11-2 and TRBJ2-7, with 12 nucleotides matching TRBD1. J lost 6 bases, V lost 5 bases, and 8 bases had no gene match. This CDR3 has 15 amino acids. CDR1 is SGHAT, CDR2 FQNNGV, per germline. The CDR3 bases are TGTGCCAGCAGCCCACCGGGACAGGGGGCGTTCGAGCAGTACTTC. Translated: CASSPPGQGAFEQYF.

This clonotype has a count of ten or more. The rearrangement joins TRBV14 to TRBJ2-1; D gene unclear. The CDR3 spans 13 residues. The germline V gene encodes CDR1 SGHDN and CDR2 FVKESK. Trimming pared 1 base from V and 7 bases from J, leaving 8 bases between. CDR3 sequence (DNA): TGTGCCAGCAGCCAAGTACCTGGGAATGAGCAGTTCTTC. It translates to CASSQVPGNEQFF.

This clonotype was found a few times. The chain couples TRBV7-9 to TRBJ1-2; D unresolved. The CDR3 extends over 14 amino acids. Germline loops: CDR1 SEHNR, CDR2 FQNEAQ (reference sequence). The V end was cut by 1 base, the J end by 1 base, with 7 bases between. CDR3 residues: CASSLGEINYGYTF. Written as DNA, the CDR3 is TGTGCCAGCAGCTTAGGTGAAATTAACTATGGCTACACCTTC. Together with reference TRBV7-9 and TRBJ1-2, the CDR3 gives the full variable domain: DTGVSQNPRHKITKRGQNVTFRCDPISEHNRLYWYRQTLGQGPEFLTYFQNEAQLEKSRLLSDRFSAERPKGSFSTLEIQRTEQGDSAMYLCASSLGEINYGYTFGSGTRLTVV.

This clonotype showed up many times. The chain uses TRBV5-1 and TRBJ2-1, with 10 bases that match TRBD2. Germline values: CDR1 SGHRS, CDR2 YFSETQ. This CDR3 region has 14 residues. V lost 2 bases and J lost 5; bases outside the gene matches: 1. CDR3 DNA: TGCGCCAGCAGCTTTCTAGCGGGGGACAATGAGCAGTTCTTC. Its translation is CASSFLAGDNEQFF.

In DNA, the CDR3 is TGCAGTGCCCAGCCCTTGGAACAGGGGTACGAGCAGTACTTC. Translated: CSAQPLEQGYEQYF. V and J are TRBV20-1 and TRBJ2-7, with 7 nucleotides matching TRBD1. Germline V gene data show CDR1 as DFQATT and CDR2 as SNEGSKA (reference sequence). CDR3 size: 14 residues. The trim removed 6 bases at V and 4 bases at J, leaving 12 bases unmatched.